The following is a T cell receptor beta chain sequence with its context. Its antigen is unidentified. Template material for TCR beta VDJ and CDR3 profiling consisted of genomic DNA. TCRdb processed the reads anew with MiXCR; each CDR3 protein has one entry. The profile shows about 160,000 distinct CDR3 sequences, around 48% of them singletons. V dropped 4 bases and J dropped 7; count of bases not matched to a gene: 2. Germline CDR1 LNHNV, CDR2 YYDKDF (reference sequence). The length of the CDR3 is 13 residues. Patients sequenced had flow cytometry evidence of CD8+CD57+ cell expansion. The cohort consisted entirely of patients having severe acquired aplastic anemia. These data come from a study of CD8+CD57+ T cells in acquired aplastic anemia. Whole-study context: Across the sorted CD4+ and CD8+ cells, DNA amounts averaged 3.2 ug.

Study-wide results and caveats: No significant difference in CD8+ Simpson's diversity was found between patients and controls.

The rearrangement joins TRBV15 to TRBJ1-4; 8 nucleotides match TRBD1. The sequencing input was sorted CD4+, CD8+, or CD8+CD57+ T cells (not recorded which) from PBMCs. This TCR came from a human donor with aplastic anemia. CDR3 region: CATSTDRVEKLFF. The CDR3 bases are TGTGCCACCAGCACGGACAGGGTTGAAAAACTGTTTTTT.